The 20 T cell receptor beta chains below were found in one sample sequenced in a study of blood T cell repertoires in COVID-19. Using immunoSEQ multiplex PCR, the repertoire was profiled, and TCRdb retains in-frame clones only, with some absent. The sample records some 180,000 clones, about 75% being singletons. The sequenced sample consisted of peripheral blood. The receptors shown here come from a woman between 50 and 59 years old with active or convalescent COVID-19.

This clone was seen more than once but under ten times. The chain has TRBV6-5 and TRBJ2-5; the match to TRBD1 covers 11 bases. Unmatched junction bases numbered 3, after V lost 5 bases and J lost 4 bases. The CDR3 runs to 14 residues. CDR1 MNHEY and CDR2 SVGAGI come from the germline V gene. The CDR3 region is CASSPGTGGETQYF. In nucleotides, the CDR3 is TGTGCCAGCAGTCCCGGGACAGGGGGAGAGACCCAGTACTTC.

V usage is TRBV5-1 and J usage is TRBJ1-1; D might be TRBD1 (6 bases). Between the trimmed V and J ends, which lost 3 bases and 1 base, there was a span of 19 bases. The CDR3 length is 17 residues. Germline CDR1 and CDR2: SGHRS and YFSETQ. DNA of the CDR3: TGCGCCAGCAGCTCCCAAACCCTCCGGGACAAGAACACTGAAGCTTTCTTT. Its translation: CASSSQTLRDKNTEAFF.

J is TRBJ2-7 and V is TRBV21-1; TRBD1 is taken as the D call from the table, unchecked against the DNA. TRBV21-1 is deemed a pseudogene. The CDR3 consists of 13 residues. CDR3 sequence reads: CASSKGDRREQYF. In nucleotides, the CDR3 is TGTGCCAGCAGCAAAGGAGACAGACGGGAGCAGTACTTC.

This sequence joins TRBV28 and TRBJ2-5; 10 bases are a match to TRBD2. This CDR3 is built from 15 residues. The junction had 7 bases not matched to a gene; V was cut back by 2 bases and J by 7 bases. Germline values: CDR1 MDHEN, CDR2 SYDVKM. As DNA, the CDR3 is TGTGCCAGCAGTTTACCTAGCGGGAGAGGGGGGACCCAGTACTTC. This encodes CASSLPSGRGGTQYF.

This chain links TRBV13 with TRBJ1-2, with unresolved D. The CDR3 loop spans 14 amino acids. The V end lost 0 bases, the J end lost 8 bases, and 13 bases lay between the germline ends. Looked up from germline, CDR1 is PRHDT and CDR2 is FYEKMQ (reference sequence). The CDR3 here is CASSLGSRFDGYTF. DNA for the CDR3: TGTGCCAGCAGCTTAGGCTCCAGGTTTGACGGCTACACCTTC.

The chain is built from TRBV5-1 and TRBJ2-4; 8 bases fit TRBD2. Trimming took 2 bases from V and 3 from J; bases not matched to a gene: 4. Germline loops: CDR1 SGHRS, CDR2 YFSETQ. The CDR3 consists of 15 residues. The CDR3: CASSFQRGFKNIQYF. In nucleotides, the CDR3 is TGCGCCAGCAGCTTCCAGCGGGGGTTCAAAAACATTCAGTACTTC.

The chain links TRBV28 to TRBJ1-2, with D tentatively TRBD1 (6 bases). The CDR3 is 16 residues long. Germline-derived CDR1 and CDR2 are MDHEN and SYDVKM. V was trimmed by 6 bases and J by 0 bases, leaving 17 bases between them. CDR3 protein: CASSPGAGGANYGYTF. CDR3 DNA sequence: TGTGCCAGCAGCCCGGGGGCGGGGGGCGCTAACTATGGCTACACCTTC.

This clone was recorded a few times. The chain carries TRBV9 and TRBJ2-2; 7 bases align to TRBD1. The length of the CDR3 is 18 residues. The V segment lost 3 bases and the J segment 7 bases; nucleotides outside the gene matches: 18. Germline CDR1 reads SGDLS; CDR2 reads YYNGEE. This CDR3 is CASSEQDRASRLGGELFF. CDR3 nucleotides: TGTGCCAGCAGCGAACAAGACAGGGCCAGCCGGTTGGGCGGGGAGCTGTTTTTT.

The chain carries TRBV14 and TRBJ1-2, with D tentatively TRBD1 (5 bases). Germline-derived CDR1 and CDR2 are SGHDN and FVKESK. The CDR3 is 14 residues long. V lost 3 bases and J lost 5, with 13 bases in between. The CDR3 bases are TGTGCCAGCAGCCAGCAGACAGTCGGGTATGGCTACACCTTC. It yields the protein CASSQQTVGYGYTF.

This rearrangement joins TRBV7-8 to TRBJ2-1; D is undetermined. This CDR3 spans 12 amino acids. CDR1 and CDR2 from the germline V gene are SGHVS and FQNEAQ. The V end was cut by 5 bases, the J end by 8 bases, with 10 bases between. CDR3 loop: CASSPGWDEQFF. In DNA form, the CDR3 reads TGTGCCAGCAGCCCAGGCTGGGATGAGCAGTTCTTC. The full variable domain, its missing parts supplied by reference TRBV7-8 and TRBJ2-1, is GAGVSQSPRYKVAKRGQDVALRCDPISGHVSLFWYQQALGQGPEFLTYFQNEAQLDKSGLPSDRFFAERPEGSVSTLKIQRTQQEDSAVYLCASSPGWDEQFFGPGTRLTVL.

This clone was recorded only once. This chain joins TRBV2 and TRBJ1-5; D may be TRBD1 (5 bases). V lost 5 bases and J lost 3, with 11 bases in between. The V gene's germline CDR1 is SNHLY and CDR2 FYNNEI. The CDR3 runs to 14 residues. The CDR3 loop reads CASSQGLDNQPQHF. The CDR3 DNA reads TGTGCCAGCAGTCAGGGTTTAGACAATCAGCCCCAGCATTTT.

V gene TRBV27 combines with J gene TRBJ1-6, with D possibly TRBD1 on 5 matching bases. The CDR3 has 16 amino acids. Germline V lookup: CDR1 MNHEY, CDR2 SMNVEV (reference sequence). V was pared by 5 bases and J by 11 bases, with 22 bases between. CDR3 in DNA: TGTGCCAGCAGTCCGCGCCGACAGAGCCCGGGAGCACCCCTCCACTTT. Encoded protein: CASSPRRQSPGAPLHF.

This CDR3 is CASSEGWAPREPQHF. Here the CDR3 DNA reads TGTGCCAGCAGTGAAGGGTGGGCCCCAAGAGAGCCCCAGCATTTT. The rearrangement uses TRBV6-1 and TRBJ1-5; D remains ambiguous. This CDR3 has 15 residues. Germline-derived CDR1 and CDR2 are MNHNS and SASEGT. Trimming took 1 base from V and 8 from J, leaving 15 bases between them.

V usage is TRBV5-6 and J usage is TRBJ2-3; 11 bases match TRBD2. The CDR3 sequence is 18 residues long. Germline-derived CDR1 and CDR2 are SGHDT and YYEEEE. Germline trimming cut 2 bases from V and 2 bases from J; bases unmatched to any gene: 10. The CDR3 protein is CASSFLYPTSGNTDTQYF. The CDR3 coding sequence is TGTGCCAGCAGCTTCCTATACCCGACTAGCGGGAACACAGATACGCAGTATTTT.

This clone was recorded once. The chain links TRBV7-9 to TRBJ1-2; TRBD1 might be the D (6 bases). The CDR3 spans 13 residues. Germline loops: CDR1 SEHNR, CDR2 FQNEAQ (reference sequence). V was clipped by 5 bases and J by 5 bases, with 12 bases between them. DNA for the CDR3: TGTGCCAGCAGCCGTCAGGGGTTGTATGGCTACACCTTC. This sequence encodes CASSRQGLYGYTF.

V usage is TRBV19 and J usage is TRBJ1-3; 7 bases are shared with TRBD1. The CDR3 contains 13 residues. J gave up 3 bases and V 9 bases, and 5 bases lay outside the gene matches. CDR1 LNHDA and CDR2 SQIVND come from the germline V gene (reference sequence). The CDR3 DNA is TGTGCCAGCACGGGGACAGTTGGAAACACCATATATTTT. Amino acids: CASTGTVGNTIYF.

The gene calls are TRBV7-2 and TRBJ1-3; possible D gene TRBD1, 6 bases. The V gene's germline CDR1 is SGHTA and CDR2 FQGNSA. Trimming left V 3 bases short and J 4 bases short, with 10 bases between. This CDR3 is 14 amino acids long. The CDR3 loop is CASSLAGTGNTIYF. As DNA, the CDR3 is TGTGCCAGCAGCTTGGCCGGGACAGGAAACACCATATATTTT. The full variable domain, completed using reference TRBV7-2 and TRBJ1-3, is GAGVSQSPSNKVTEKGKDVELRCDPISGHTALYWYRQSLGQGLEFLIYFQGNSAPDKSGLPSDRFSAERTGGSVSTLTIQRTQQEDSAVYLCASSLAGTGNTIYFGEGSWLTVV.

As DNA, the CDR3 is TGTGCCAGCAGCACACAGGTTACGGGAAACACCATATATTTT. Its protein is CASSTQVTGNTIYF. The genes are TRBV5-5 and TRBJ1-3; D might be TRBD1 (5 bases). V lost 4 bases and J lost 4, with 12 bases in between. The CDR3 sequence is 14 residues long. The germline CDR1 and CDR2 sequences are SGHKS and YYEKEE (reference sequence).

V gene TRBV6-6 combines with J gene TRBJ1-1; no clear D gene. Germline V lookup: CDR1 MNHNY, CDR2 SVGAGI (reference sequence). The V end lost 2 bases, the J end lost 5 bases, and 9 bases lay between the germline ends. CDR3 length: 13 amino acids. The CDR3 protein is CASSYPTGTEAFF. The CDR3 bases are TGTGCCAGCAGTTACCCAACGGGTACTGAAGCTTTCTTT.

V usage is TRBV6-5 and J usage is TRBJ1-1; D is ambiguous. The ends were cut back, 5 bases at V and 5 bases at J, with 15 bases in the middle. CDR1 MNHEY and CDR2 SVGAGI come from the germline V gene. The CDR3 is 14 residues long. The CDR3 region has the DNA TGTGCCAGCAGTCTTCTCACGTCGGGAACTGAAGCTTTCTTT. Protein sequence: CASSLLTSGTEAFF.